This paragraph reports one TCR beta chain. This specimen belongs to a study of CD8 T cells in Susac syndrome. The CDR3 length is 15 residues. Looked up from germline, CDR1 is LNHDA and CDR2 is SQIVND (reference sequence). V shed 6 bases and J 2 bases; nucleotides not matched to a gene: 6. The RNA input was roughly 0.45 to 1 ug, and it was reverse transcribed with random hexamers. TCRdb reprocessed the immunoSEQ multiplex PCR reads via MiXCR and lists one record per CDR3 protein. Among roughly 110,000 distinct CDR3 sequences listed, about 93% were seen once. The chain couples TRBV19 to TRBJ1-5; 8 bases match TRBD1. This TCR derives from a human donor in good health. The sequenced sample was CD4+ T cells from PBMCs. The CDR3 DNA is TGTGCCAGTAGCGGGGGACAGGCTCGCAATCAGCCCCAGCATTTT. It yields the protein CASSGGQARNQPQHF.